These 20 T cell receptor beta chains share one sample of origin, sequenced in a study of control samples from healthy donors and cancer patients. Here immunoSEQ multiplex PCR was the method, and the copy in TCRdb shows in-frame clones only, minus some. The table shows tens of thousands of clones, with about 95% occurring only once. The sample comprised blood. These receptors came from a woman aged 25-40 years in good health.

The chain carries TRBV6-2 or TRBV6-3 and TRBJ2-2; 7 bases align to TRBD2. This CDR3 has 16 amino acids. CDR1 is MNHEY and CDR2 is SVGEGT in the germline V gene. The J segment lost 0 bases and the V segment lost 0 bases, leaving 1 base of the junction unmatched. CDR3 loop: CASSYSAGANTGELFF. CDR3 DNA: TGTGCCAGCAGTTACTCTGCGGGGGCGAACACCGGGGAGCTGTTTTTT.

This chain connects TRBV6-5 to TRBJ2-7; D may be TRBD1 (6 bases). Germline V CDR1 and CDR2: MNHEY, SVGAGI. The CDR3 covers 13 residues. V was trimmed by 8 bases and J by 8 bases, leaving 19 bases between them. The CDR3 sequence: CASGEQGHSKQYV. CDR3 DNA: TGTGCCAGCGGGGAGCAGGGACATTCGAAGCAGTACGTC.

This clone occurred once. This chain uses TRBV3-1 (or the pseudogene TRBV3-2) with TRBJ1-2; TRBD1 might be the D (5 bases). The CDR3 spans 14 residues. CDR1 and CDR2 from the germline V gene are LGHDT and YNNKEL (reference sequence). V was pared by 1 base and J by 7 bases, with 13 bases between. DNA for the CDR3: TGTGCCAGCAGCCAAGGCCCCGGAGGGACTGGCTACACCTTC. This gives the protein CASSQGPGGTGYTF.

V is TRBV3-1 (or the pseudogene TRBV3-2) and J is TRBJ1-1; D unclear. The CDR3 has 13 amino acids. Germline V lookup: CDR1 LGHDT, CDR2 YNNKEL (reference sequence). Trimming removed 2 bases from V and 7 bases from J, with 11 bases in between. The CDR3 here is CASSQYPSYEAFF. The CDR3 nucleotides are TGTGCCAGCAGCCAATACCCCAGCTATGAAGCTTTCTTT.

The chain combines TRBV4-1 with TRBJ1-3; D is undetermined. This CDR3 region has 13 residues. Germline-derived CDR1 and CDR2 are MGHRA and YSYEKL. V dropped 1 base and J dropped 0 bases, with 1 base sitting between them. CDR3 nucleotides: TGCGCCAGCAGCCAAGTCTCTGGAAACACCATATATTTT. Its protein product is CASSQVSGNTIYF.

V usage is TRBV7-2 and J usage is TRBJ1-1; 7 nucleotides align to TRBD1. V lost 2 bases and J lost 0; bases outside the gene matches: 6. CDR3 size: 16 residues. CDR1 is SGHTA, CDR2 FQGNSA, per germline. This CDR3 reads CASSLKQGRMNTEAFF. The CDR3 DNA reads TGTGCCAGCAGCTTAAAACAGGGGCGAATGAACACTGAAGCTTTCTTT.

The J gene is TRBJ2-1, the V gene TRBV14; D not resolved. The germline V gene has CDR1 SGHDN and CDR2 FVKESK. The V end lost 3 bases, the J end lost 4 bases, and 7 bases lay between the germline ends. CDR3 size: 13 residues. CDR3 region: CASSHYRYNEQFF. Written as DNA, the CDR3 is TGTGCCAGCAGCCACTACAGATACAATGAGCAGTTCTTC.

The CDR3 DNA follows: TGCGCCAGCAGCTTGGGACAGGGTAATTACGAGCAGTACTTC. Residues: CASSLGQGNYEQYF. J is TRBJ2-7 and V is TRBV5-1, with 7 positions matching TRBD1. Losses at the gene ends were 0 bases for V and 4 bases for J; bases not matched to a gene: 4. The CDR3 spans 14 residues. Germline-derived CDR1 and CDR2 are SGHRS and YFSETQ. Using reference TRBV5-1 and TRBJ2-7 for the parts outside the CDR3, the full variable domain is KAGVTQTPRYLIKTRGQQVTLSCSPISGHRSVSWYQQTPGQGLQFLFEYFSETQRNKGNFPGRFSGRQFSNSRSEMNVSTLELGDSALYLCASSLGQGNYEQYFGPGTRLTVT.

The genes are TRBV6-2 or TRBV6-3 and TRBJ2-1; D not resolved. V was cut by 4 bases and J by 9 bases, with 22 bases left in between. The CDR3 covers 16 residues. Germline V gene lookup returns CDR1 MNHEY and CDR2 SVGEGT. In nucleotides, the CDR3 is TGTGCCAGCAGTTCCACCCGGGCCCCCGGGCTAGGTGAGCAGTTCTTC. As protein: CASSSTRAPGLGEQFF.

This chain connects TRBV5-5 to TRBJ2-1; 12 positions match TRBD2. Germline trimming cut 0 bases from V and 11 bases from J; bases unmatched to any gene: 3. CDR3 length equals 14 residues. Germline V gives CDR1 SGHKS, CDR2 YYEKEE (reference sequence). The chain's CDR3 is CASSLGLAGGQQFF. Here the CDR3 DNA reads TGTGCCAGCAGCTTGGGGCTAGCGGGGGGGCAGCAGTTCTTC.

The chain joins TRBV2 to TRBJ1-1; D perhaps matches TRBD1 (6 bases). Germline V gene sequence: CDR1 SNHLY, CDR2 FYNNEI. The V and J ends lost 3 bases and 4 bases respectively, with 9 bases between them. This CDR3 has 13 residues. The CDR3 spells CASSEQGTTEAFF. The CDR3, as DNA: TGTGCCAGCAGTGAGCAGGGGACCACTGAAGCTTTCTTT.

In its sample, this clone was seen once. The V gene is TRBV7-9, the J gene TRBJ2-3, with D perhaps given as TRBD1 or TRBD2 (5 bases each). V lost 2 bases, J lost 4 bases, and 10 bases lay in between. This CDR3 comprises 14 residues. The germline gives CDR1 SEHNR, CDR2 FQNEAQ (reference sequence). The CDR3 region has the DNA TGTGCCAGCAGCTTACGGGACGGGGCAGATACGCAGTATTTT. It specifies CASSLRDGADTQYF.

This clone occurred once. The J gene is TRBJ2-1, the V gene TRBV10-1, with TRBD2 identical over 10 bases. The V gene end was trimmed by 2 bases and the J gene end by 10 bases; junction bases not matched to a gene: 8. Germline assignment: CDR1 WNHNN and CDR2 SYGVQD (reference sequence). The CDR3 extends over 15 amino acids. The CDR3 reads CASSEPAGGSGEQFF. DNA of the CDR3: TGCGCCAGCAGTGAGCCAGCGGGGGGGTCAGGAGAGCAGTTCTTC.

The CDR3 spells CASSQQGDQPQHF. As DNA, the CDR3 is TGCGCCAGCAGCCAGCAGGGGGATCAGCCCCAGCATTTT. This chain links TRBV4-1 with TRBJ1-5, with 7 bases lining up with TRBD1. Looked up from germline, CDR1 is MGHRA and CDR2 is YSYEKL. CDR3 length: 13 residues. V trimming: 3 bases; J trimming: 5 bases; junction bases outside the gene matches: 1.

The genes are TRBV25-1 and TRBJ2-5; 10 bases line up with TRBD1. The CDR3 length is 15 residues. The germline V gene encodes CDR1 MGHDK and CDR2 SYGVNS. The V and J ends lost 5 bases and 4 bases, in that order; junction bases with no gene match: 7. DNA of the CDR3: TGTGCCAGCAGTCATAGGGGACAGGGGACAGAGACCCAGTACTTC. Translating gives CASSHRGQGTETQYF.

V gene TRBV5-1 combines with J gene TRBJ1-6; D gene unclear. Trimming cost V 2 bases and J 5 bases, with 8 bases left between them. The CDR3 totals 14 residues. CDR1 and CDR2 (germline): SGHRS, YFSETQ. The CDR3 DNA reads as TGCGCCAGCAGCTTAGAGGAAAATAATTCACCCCTCCACTTT. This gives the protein CASSLEENNSPLHF.

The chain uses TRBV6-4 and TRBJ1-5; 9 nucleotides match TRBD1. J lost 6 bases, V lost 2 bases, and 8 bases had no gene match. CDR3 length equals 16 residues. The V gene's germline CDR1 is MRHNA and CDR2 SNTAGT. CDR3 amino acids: CASSDPGTGRTQPQHF. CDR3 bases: TGTGCCAGCAGTGACCCTGGGACAGGGCGAACTCAGCCCCAGCATTTT.

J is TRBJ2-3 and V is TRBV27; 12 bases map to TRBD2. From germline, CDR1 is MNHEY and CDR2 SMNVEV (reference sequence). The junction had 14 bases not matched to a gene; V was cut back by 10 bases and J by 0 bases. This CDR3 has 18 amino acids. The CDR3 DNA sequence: TGTGCCACCGCACTAGCGGGGGGCCCTAGCACTAGCACAGATACGCAGTATTTT. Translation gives CATALAGGPSTSTDTQYF.

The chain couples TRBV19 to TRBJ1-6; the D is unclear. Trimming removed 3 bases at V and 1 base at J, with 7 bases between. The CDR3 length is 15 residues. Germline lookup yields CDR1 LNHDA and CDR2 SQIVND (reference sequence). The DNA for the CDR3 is TGTGCCAGTAGTATCCGGATGTCCTATAATTCACCCCTCCACTTT. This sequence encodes CASSIRMSYNSPLHF.

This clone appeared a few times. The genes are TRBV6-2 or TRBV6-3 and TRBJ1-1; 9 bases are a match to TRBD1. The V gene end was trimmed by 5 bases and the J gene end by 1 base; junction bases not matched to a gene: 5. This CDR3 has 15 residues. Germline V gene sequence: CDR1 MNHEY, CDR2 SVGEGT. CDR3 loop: CASSLRQGGNTEAFF. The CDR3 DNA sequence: TGTGCCAGCAGTCTCCGACAGGGGGGGAACACTGAAGCTTTCTTT.